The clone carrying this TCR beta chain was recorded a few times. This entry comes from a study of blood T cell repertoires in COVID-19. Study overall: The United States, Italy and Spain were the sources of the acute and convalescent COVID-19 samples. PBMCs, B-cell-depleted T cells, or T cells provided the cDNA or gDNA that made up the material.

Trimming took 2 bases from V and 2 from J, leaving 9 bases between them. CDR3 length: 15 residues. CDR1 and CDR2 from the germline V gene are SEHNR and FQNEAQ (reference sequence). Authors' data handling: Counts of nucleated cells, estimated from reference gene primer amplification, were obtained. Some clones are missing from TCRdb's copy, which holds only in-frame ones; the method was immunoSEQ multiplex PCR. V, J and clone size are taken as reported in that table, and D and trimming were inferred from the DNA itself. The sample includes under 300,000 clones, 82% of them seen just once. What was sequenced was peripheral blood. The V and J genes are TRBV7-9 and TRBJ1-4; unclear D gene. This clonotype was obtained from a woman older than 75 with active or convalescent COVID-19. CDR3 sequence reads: CASSLSLYTNEKLFF. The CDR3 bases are TGTGCCAGCAGCTTATCCCTCTACACTAATGAAAAACTGTTTTTT. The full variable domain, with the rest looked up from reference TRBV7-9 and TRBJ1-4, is DTGVSQNPRHKITKRGQNVTFRCDPISEHNRLYWYRQTLGQGPEFLTYFQNEAQLEKSRLLSDRFSAERPKGSFSTLEIQRTEQGDSAMYLCASSLSLYTNEKLFFGSGTQLSVL.